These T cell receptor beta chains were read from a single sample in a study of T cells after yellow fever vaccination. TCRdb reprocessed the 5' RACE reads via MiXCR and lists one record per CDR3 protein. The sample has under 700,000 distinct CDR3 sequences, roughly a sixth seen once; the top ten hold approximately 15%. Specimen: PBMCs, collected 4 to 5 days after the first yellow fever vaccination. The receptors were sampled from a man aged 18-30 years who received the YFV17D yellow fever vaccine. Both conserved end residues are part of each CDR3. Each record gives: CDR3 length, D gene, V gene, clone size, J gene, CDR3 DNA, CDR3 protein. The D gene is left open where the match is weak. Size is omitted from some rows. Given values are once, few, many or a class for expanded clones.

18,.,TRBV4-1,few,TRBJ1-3,TGCGCCAGCAGCCAAGCCTACCCTATGTCGGACAGAGGAAACACCATATATTTT,CASSQAYPMSDRGNTIYF
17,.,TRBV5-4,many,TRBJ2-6,TGTGCCAGCAGCTTAACGACCCACGGCTCTGGGGCCAACGTCCTGACTTTC,CASSLTTHGSGANVLTF
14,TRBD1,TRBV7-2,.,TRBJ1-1,TGTGCCAGCTCGCTGCAGGGGGTAGGCACTGAAGCTTTCTTT,CASSLQGVGTEAFF
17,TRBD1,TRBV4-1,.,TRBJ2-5,TGCGCCAGCAGCCAAGGGAGACAGGGGCTGGAGTTGGAGACCCAGTACTTC,CASSQGRQGLELETQYF
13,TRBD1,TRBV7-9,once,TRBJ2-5,TGTGCCAGCATCACCGGACAGGTCGGGACCCAGTACTTC,CASITGQVGTQYF
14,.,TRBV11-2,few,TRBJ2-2,TGTGCCAGCAGCTCCGTCCAGAACACCGGGGAGCTGTTTTTT,CASSSVQNTGELFF
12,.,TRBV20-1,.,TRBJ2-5,TGCAGTGCTAGAGTCGCGGGAAAGACCCAGTACTTC,CSARVAGKTQYF
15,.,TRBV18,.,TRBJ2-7,TGTGCCAGCTCACCAATGGCAGGGAGCTCCTACGAGCAGTACTTC,CASSPMAGSSYEQYF
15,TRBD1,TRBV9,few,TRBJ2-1,TGTGCCAGCACCGCCGGGACAGGGGCTGACAATGAGCAGTTCTTC,CASTAGTGADNEQFF
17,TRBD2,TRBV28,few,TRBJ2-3,TGTGCCAGCAGTTCCCCGACTAGCGGGGGGTACACAGATACGCAGTATTTT,CASSSPTSGGYTDTQYF
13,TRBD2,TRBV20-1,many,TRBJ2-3,TGCAGTGCTAGAATTAGCGGGGCAGATACGCAGTATTTT,CSARISGADTQYF
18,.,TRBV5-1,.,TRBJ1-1,TGCGCCAGCAGCTCCTTCACCGGGGGCGCCGGTATGAACACTGAAGCTTTCTTT,CASSSFTGGAGMNTEAFF
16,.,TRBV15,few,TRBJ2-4,TGTGCCACCAGCAGAGACAGGGAATCCGTGAAAAACATTCAGTACTTC,CATSRDRESVKNIQYF
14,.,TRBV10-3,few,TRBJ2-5,TGTGCCATCAGTGAGTCTAATTTCCAAGAGACCCAGTACTTC,CAISESNFQETQYF
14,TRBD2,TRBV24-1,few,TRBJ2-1,TGTGCCACCAGTGCCACGACTAGCGGCAATGAGCAGTTCTTC,CATSATTSGNEQFF
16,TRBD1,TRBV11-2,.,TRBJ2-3,TGTGCCAGCAGCTTAGGCGGCGCAGGGGGCTTCGATACGCAGTATTTT,CASSLGGAGGFDTQYF
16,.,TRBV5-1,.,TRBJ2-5,TGCGCCAGCAGCTTAGCGGGTCACCAAGGGCAAGAGACCCAGTACTTC,CASSLAGHQGQETQYF
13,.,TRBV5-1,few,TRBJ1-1,TGCGCCAGCAGCTACCGGGGGATCACTGAAGCTTTCTTT,CASSYRGITEAFF
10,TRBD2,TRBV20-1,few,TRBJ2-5,TGCAGTCTCGGGGGGGAGACCCAGTACTTC,CSLGGETQYF
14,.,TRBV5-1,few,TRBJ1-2,TGCGCCAGCAGGCTAGCTGGGGGGGACTATGGCTACACCTTC,CASRLAGGDYGYTF
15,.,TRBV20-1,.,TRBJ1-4,TGCAGTGCTAGATCGGTGGGAATCCGTGATGAAAAACTGTTTTTT,CSARSVGIRDEKLFF
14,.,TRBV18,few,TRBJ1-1,TGTGCCAGCTCACCACGCCAGGTTGACACTGAAGCTTTCTTT,CASSPRQVDTEAFF
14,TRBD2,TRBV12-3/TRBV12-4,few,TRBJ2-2,TGTGCCAGCAGGAGACTAGCCAACACCGGGGAGCTGTTTTTT,CASRRLANTGELFF
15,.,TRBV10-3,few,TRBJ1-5,TGTGCCATCAGTGAGGCAGGGCATCACAATCAGCCCCAGCATTTT,CAISEAGHHNQPQHF
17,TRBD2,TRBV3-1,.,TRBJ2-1,TGTGCCAGCAGCCAACTATTCCGCACTAGCGGGCACAATGAGCAGTTCTTC,CASSQLFRTSGHNEQFF
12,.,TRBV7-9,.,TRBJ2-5,TGTGCCAGCAGGTTCCAGGGTGAGACCCAGTACTTC,CASRFQGETQYF
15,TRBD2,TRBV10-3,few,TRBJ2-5,TGTGCCATCAGTGAGTCTTCTAGCGGAGAAGAGACCCAGTACTTC,CAISESSSGEETQYF
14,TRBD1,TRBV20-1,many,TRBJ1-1,TGCAGTGCTACCCCGGGACAGGATGGCACTGAAGCTTTCTTT,CSATPGQDGTEAFF
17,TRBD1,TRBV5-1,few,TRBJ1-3,TGCGCCAGCAGCTTGGCCGAGGGGGCGAGCTCTGGAAACACCATATATTTT,CASSLAEGASSGNTIYF
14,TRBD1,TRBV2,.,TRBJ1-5,TGTGCCAGCAGTAGGGACAGAACCGGTCAGCCCCAGCATTTT,CASSRDRTGQPQHF
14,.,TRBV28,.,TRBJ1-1,TGTGTTACGAAACCGGCGGCGGCCTACACTGAAGCTTTCTTT,CVTKPAAAYTEAFF
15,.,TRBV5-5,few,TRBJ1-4,TGTGCCAGCAGCCATCCGGGCCGAGGGGATGAAAAACTGTTTTTT,CASSHPGRGDEKLFF
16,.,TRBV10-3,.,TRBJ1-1,TGTGCCGTCGCAACCCCGGGAGGAGGGGTGAACACTGAAGCTTTCTTT,CAVATPGGGVNTEAFF
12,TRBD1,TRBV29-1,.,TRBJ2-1,TGCAGCGTGGGGGACAGCTACAATGAGCAGTTCTTC,CSVGDSYNEQFF
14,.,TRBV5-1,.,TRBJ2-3,TGCGCCAGCAGCCCCCTTCCGGACGAAGATACGCAGTATTTT,CASSPLPDEDTQYF
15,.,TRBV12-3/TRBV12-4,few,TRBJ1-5,TGTGCCAGCAGCCCAGTCGCAGGGAGCTACCAGCCCCAGCATTTT,CASSPVAGSYQPQHF
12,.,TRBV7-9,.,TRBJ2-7,TGTGCCAGCAGCTTGACTAGGGACGAGCAGTACTTC,CASSLTRDEQYF
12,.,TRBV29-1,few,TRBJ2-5,TGCAGCGTTGCGGGTTCGGAAGAGACCCAGTACTTC,CSVAGSEETQYF
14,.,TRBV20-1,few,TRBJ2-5,TGCAGTGCTAGACCCCGTGTCCGGCAAGAGACCCAGTACTTC,CSARPRVRQETQYF
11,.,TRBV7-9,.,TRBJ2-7,TGTGCCAGCGGTGGGACCTACGAGCAGTACTTC,CASGGTYEQYF
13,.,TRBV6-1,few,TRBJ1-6,TGTGCCAGCAGTGAATTGCTAGATTCACCCCTCCACTTT,CASSELLDSPLHF
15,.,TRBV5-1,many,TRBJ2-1,TGCGCCAGCAGCTTGGTAGGCGGCCCGGAGAATGAGCAGTTCTTC,CASSLVGGPENEQFF
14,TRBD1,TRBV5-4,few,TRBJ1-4,TGTGCCAGCAGGCGGACAGGTTCGGATGAAAAACTGTTTTTT,CASRRTGSDEKLFF
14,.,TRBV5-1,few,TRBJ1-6,TGCGCCAGCAGCCCCCGGGAATCAAATTCACCCCTCCACTTT,CASSPRESNSPLHF
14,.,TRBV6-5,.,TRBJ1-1,TGTGCCAGCAGTTACATGTCAGGGAGGACTGAAGCTTTCTTT,CASSYMSGRTEAFF
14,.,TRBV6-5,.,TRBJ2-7,TGTGCCAGCAGTTACTCGACTCAGGCCTACGAGCAGTACTTC,CASSYSTQAYEQYF
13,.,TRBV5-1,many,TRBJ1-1,TGCGCCAGCAACGACTGGGGCGGGACTGAAGCTTTCTTT,CASNDWGGTEAFF
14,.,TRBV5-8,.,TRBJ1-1,TGTGCCAGCAGCCGGACAGCAACCAACACTGAAGCTTTCTTT,CASSRTATNTEAFF
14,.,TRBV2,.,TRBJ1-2,TGTGCCAGCAGTTCACAGGGAGGGAACTATGGCTACACCTTC,CASSSQGGNYGYTF
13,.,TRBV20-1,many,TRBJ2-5,TGCAGTGCTAGAGAAGGTAGCCGGGAGACCCAGTACTTC,CSAREGSRETQYF
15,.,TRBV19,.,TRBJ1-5,TGTGCCAGTAGTCCAAACTGGGACGGTTCTCAGCCCCAGCATTTT,CASSPNWDGSQPQHF
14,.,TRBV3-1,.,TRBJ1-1,TGTGCCAGCAGCCAAGGCCAGACAAACACTGAAGCTTTCTTT,CASSQGQTNTEAFF
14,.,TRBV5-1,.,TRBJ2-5,TGCGCCAGCAGCTTCGACCCCAGAAGAGAGACCCAGTACTTC,CASSFDPRRETQYF
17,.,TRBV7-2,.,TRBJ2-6,TGTGCCAGCAGCCCCCCGGCAGGGAGCTCTGGGGCCAACGTCCTGACTTTC,CASSPPAGSSGANVLTF
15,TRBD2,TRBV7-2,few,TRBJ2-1,TGTGCCAGCAGCTCCCAGGGAGGGTGGAGAAATGAGCAGTTCTTC,CASSSQGGWRNEQFF
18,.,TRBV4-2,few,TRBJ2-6,TGTGCCAGCAGCCAATCAGGGGCTCCCTTCTCTGGGGCCAACGTCCTGACTTTC,CASSQSGAPFSGANVLTF
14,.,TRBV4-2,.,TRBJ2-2,TGTGCCAGCAGCCCCAATCGGGGCACCGGGGAGCTGTTTTTT,CASSPNRGTGELFF
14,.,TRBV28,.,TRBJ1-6,TGTGCCAGCAGAACACAGGACTCTAATTCACCCCTCCACTTT,CASRTQDSNSPLHF
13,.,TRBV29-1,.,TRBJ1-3,TGCAGCGTTGAAGGCACCGCTGGAAACACCATATATTTT,CSVEGTAGNTIYF
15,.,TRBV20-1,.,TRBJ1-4,TGCAGTGCTAGCTCTAACCCTGCAACTAATGAAAAACTGTTTTTT,CSASSNPATNEKLFF